The entry below describes one T cell receptor beta chain. Here immunoSEQ multiplex PCR was the method, and the copy in TCRdb shows in-frame clones only, minus some. The repertoire consists of 80,000 or so clones, with about 88% occurring once and the leading ten covering about a tenth. This sample was taken from a study of blood T cell repertoires in COVID-19. Study background: The study drew acute and convalescent COVID-19 samples from the United States, Italy and Spain. T cells, B-cell-depleted T cells, or PBMCs provided the cDNA or gDNA that served as material.

This CDR3 is built from 15 residues. Germline V gives CDR1 SGHRS, CDR2 YFSETQ. Germline trimming cut 2 bases from V and 3 bases from J; bases unmatched to any gene: 6. The clonotype was recovered from a man aged 55 to 70 with COVID-19, enrolled during active disease. The sample was peripheral blood. The J gene is TRBJ2-7, the V gene TRBV5-1, with 9 bases matching TRBD2. The CDR3 is CASSFGSGSFYEQYF. As DNA, the CDR3 is TGCGCCAGCAGCTTTGGTAGCGGGAGCTTCTACGAGCAGTACTTC.